The TCR beta chain described here comes from a study of vaccination and CD4 T cells after COVID-19. Concerning this clonotype: What it recognizes is unknown.

Cultured CD4+ T cell DNA was sequenced using the Oncomine TCR Beta short-read assay. TCRdb ran MiXCR on the PCR reads and lists one entry per CDR3 protein. The repertoire includes about 7,200 distinct CDR3 sequences, roughly 57% of them detected once, and about 33% sits in the top ten. The V gene's germline CDR1 is MNHEY and CDR2 SVGEGT. Trimming removed 4 bases from V and 5 bases from J; junction bases left unmatched: 10. The length of the CDR3 is 17 residues. Treatment in this sample: approximately nine-day PBMC culture with coronavirus spike peptide pools or control peptides (ViraFEST assay). In the ViraFEST assay, peptide-pool expansion preceded TCR sequencing of expanded clonotypes. IL-2 at about 9.3 IU/ml and peptide pools at 9 to 10 ug/ml were added to PBMCs cultured at roughly 2 million per well.

Input material: CD4+ T cells from blood, cultured in vitro. This chain uses TRBV6-2 or TRBV6-3 with TRBJ2-3, with 12 bases lining up with TRBD2. The receptor comes from a human donor who had recovered from COVID-19. The CDR3 region is CASSSGLAGSRGDTQYF. The CDR3 DNA reads as TGTGCCAGCAGTTCGGGACTAGCGGGCTCACGGGGAGATACGCAGTATTTT.